The 27 T cell receptor beta chains listed next were all sequenced from one sample in a study of early T cells in non-severe SARS-CoV-2 infection. MiXCR, applied by TCRdb to the 5' RACE reads, yields one record per CDR3 protein. The sample includes tens of thousands of distinct CDR3 sequences, around 13% of them seen just once. The sequencing input was whole blood. Receptors originate from an adult who was a healthcare worker with PCR-confirmed SARS-CoV-2 infection or an uninfected control (not recorded which).

The table lists this clonotype with many counts. This chain connects TRBV7-3 to TRBJ2-2, with TRBD2 matching over 13 bases. Germline trimming cut 5 bases from V and 6 bases from J; bases unmatched to any gene: 3. The CDR3 runs to 15 residues. The germline V gene has CDR1 SGHTA and CDR2 FQGTGA. The CDR3 loop is CASSRGLAGSGELFF. The CDR3 nucleotides read TGTGCCAGCAGCCGGGGACTAGCGGGGTCCGGGGAGCTGTTTTTT.

This clonotype was detected ten times or more. The genes are TRBV7-2 and TRBJ2-7, with 8 bases identical to TRBD1. Trimming at V came to 7 bases and at J to 2 bases, leaving 7 bases not matched to a gene. This CDR3 is built from 14 residues. Germline assignment: CDR1 SGHTA and CDR2 FQGNSA. The DNA of the CDR3 is TGTGCCAGCACCCCCGGGACAGGCCCCTACGAGCAGTACTTC. Amino acid sequence: CASTPGTGPYEQYF.

At least ten counts were recorded for this clonotype. The chain links TRBV9 to TRBJ1-1; D is unclear. Germline V lookup: CDR1 SGDLS, CDR2 YYNGEE. Trimming shortened V by 3 bases and J by 4 bases, and 7 bases separated the two germline ends. This CDR3 has 12 amino acids. The CDR3: CASSAQSTEAFF. In DNA, the CDR3 is TGTGCCAGCAGCGCCCAAAGCACTGAAGCTTTCTTT. The full variable domain, with the rest looked up from reference TRBV9 and TRBJ1-1, is DSGVTQTPKHLITATGQRVTLRCSPRSGDLSVYWYQQSLDQGLQFLIQYYNGEERAKGNILERFSAQQFPDLHSELNLSSLELGDSALYFCASSAQSTEAFFGQGTRLTVV.

The chain uses TRBV7-2 and TRBJ2-5, with a weak D call TRBD2 (5 bases). In germline, CDR1 is SGHTA, CDR2 FQGNSA. The CDR3 extends over 14 amino acids. The V gene lost 6 bases and the J gene lost 1 base, with 12 bases spanning the gap. CDR3 region: CASRSTRSQETQYF. In DNA, the CDR3 is TGTGCCAGCAGATCCACTAGATCCCAAGAGACCCAGTACTTC. The full variable domain, in which reference TRBV7-2 and TRBJ2-5 provide the parts outside the CDR3, is GAGVSQSPSNKVTEKGKDVELRCDPISGHTALYWYRQSLGQGLEFLIYFQGNSAPDKSGLPSDRFSAERTGGSVSTLTIQRTQQEDSAVYLCASRSTRSQETQYFGPGTRLLVL.

Only a few counts were recorded for this clonotype. This chain connects TRBV27 to TRBJ2-1; the match to TRBD2 covers 13 bases. From germline, CDR1 is MNHEY and CDR2 SMNVEV (reference sequence). The CDR3 extends over 17 amino acids. The J segment lost 4 bases and the V segment lost 6 bases, leaving 9 bases of the junction unmatched. The CDR3 region is CASRESGLAGPYNEQFF. CDR3 bases: TGTGCCAGCAGGGAGTCGGGACTAGCGGGACCTTACAATGAGCAGTTCTTC.

This clonotype has just a few counts. This chain joins TRBV7-2 and TRBJ2-7; unclear D gene. The germline V and J ends were trimmed by 2 bases and 4 bases, with 9 bases remaining between them. The CDR3 has 13 amino acids. Germline V gives CDR1 SGHTA, CDR2 FQGNSA. CDR3 bases: TGTGCCAGCAGCTTATTAGCCCAATACGAGCAGTACTTC. This codes for CASSLLAQYEQYF.

V gene TRBV4-1 combines with J gene TRBJ1-2, with no clear D. The CDR3 length is 18 residues. Trimming removed 0 bases from V and 0 bases from J, with 17 bases in between. Germline lookup yields CDR1 MGHRA and CDR2 YSYEKL. The CDR3 loop reads CASSQDSGGKGSNYGYTF. The CDR3, as DNA: TGCGCCAGCAGCCAAGATTCGGGAGGAAAGGGATCTAACTATGGCTACACCTTC.

This clonotype has just a few counts. The genes are TRBV7-9 and TRBJ1-1; 8 positions match TRBD1. CDR3 length: 13 residues. The V gene's germline CDR1 is SEHNR and CDR2 FQNEAQ (reference sequence). The J segment lost 6 bases and the V segment lost 5 bases, leaving 5 bases of the junction unmatched. CDR3 DNA: TGTGCCAGCAGCCCGACAGGGGCTGCTGAAGCTTTCTTT. Its translation is CASSPTGAAEAFF.

The chain couples TRBV20-1 to TRBJ2-5, with TRBD1 matching 8 bases. V was clipped by 4 bases and J by 5 bases; unmatched bases: 6. There are 13 residues in the CDR3. Germline V lookup: CDR1 DFQATT, CDR2 SNEGSKA (reference sequence). CDR3 region: CSANGQGSETQYF. CDR3 DNA: TGCAGTGCTAACGGACAGGGTTCCGAGACCCAGTACTTC.

This chain connects TRBV7-9 to TRBJ2-3; TRBD1 or TRBD2 may be the D gene (6 bases each). CDR3 length equals 14 residues. The V gene lost 7 bases and the J gene lost 0 bases, with 11 bases spanning the gap. Germline V lookup: CDR1 SEHNR, CDR2 FQNEAQ (reference sequence). The CDR3 DNA is TGTGCCAGCATCGGAGGGGGAAGCACAGATACGCAGTATTTT. The encoded protein is CASIGGGSTDTQYF.

The J gene is TRBJ2-1, the V gene TRBV10-1; D could derive from TRBD1 or TRBD2 (6 bases each). This CDR3 is 14 amino acids long. Trimming cost V 8 bases and J 6 bases, with 17 bases left between them. Germline CDR1 WNHNN, CDR2 SYGVQD (reference sequence). The CDR3 protein is CASSDRPGGNEQFF. The CDR3 nucleotides read TGCGCCAGCTCGGACAGACCCGGGGGCAATGAGCAGTTCTTC.

This clonotype was counted many times. The genes are TRBV11-3 and TRBJ2-1; 14 positions match TRBD2. Germline trimming cut 1 base from V and 5 bases from J; bases unmatched to any gene: 7. Germline V CDR1 and CDR2: SGHNT, YENEEA. The CDR3 is 18 residues long. The CDR3: CASSLGTSGGPQNNEQFF. The CDR3 DNA reads TGTGCCAGCAGCTTAGGGACTAGCGGGGGGCCCCAAAACAATGAGCAGTTCTTC.

This clonotype occurred many times. The chain has TRBV12-3 or TRBV12-4 and TRBJ2-5, with 7 bases matching TRBD2. The CDR3 is 16 amino acids. V shed 9 bases, J shed 5 bases, and the junction held 18 bases outside the gene matches. The CDR3 sequence: CASNGAGSNPGETQYF. The CDR3 nucleotides read TGTGCCAGTAACGGAGCGGGATCGAACCCGGGGGAGACCCAGTACTTC.

The chain carries TRBV6-2 or TRBV6-3 and TRBJ1-5; D uncertain. This CDR3 is 14 amino acids long. Germline V gene sequence: CDR1 MNHEY, CDR2 SVGEGT. The V and J ends lost 8 bases and 0 bases respectively, with 11 bases between them. This CDR3 is CASRPLDSNQPQHF. The CDR3 bases are TGTGCCAGCCGACCCCTGGATAGCAATCAGCCCCAGCATTTT.

To note about this clonotype: A read error may explain this, as a much larger clone is one base away. The chain employs TRBV6-2 or TRBV6-3 and TRBJ1-1; D remains ambiguous. Germline values: CDR1 MNHEY, CDR2 SVGEGT. The length of the CDR3 is 14 residues. The CDR3 loop reads CVSSYVMAVSEAFF. The CDR3 nucleotides are TGTGTCAGCAGTTACGTGATGGCAGTCAGTGAAGCTTTCTTT.

The V gene is TRBV7-9, the J gene TRBJ2-3; TRBD2 is a possible D gene (5 bases). Germline CDR1 and CDR2: SEHNR and FQNEAQ (reference sequence). CDR3 length: 16 residues. V lost 2 bases and J 2 bases, leaving 14 bases between the germline ends. CDR3 amino acids: CASSLFEGGDTDTQYF. The DNA of the CDR3 is TGTGCCAGCAGCTTATTTGAGGGCGGAGACACAGATACGCAGTATTTT.

This clonotype was seen a handful of times. The chain's CDR3 is CASRPRSGQGSSGNTIYF. CDR3 coding DNA: TGTGCCAGCCGTCCGAGATCGGGACAGGGGAGCTCTGGAAACACCATATATTTT. The chain recombines TRBV19 with TRBJ1-3, with 10 bases matching TRBD1. The CDR3 consists of 18 residues. The germline CDR1 and CDR2 sequences are LNHDA and SQIVND (reference sequence). After removal of 9 bases from V and 0 bases from J, the junction contained 14 bases not matched to a gene.

CDR3 residues: CASSSTTGVTQPQHF. CDR3 coding DNA: TGCGCCAGCAGTTCGACGACAGGAGTGACTCAGCCCCAGCATTTT. The chain is built from TRBV10-2 and TRBJ1-5, with D possibly being TRBD1 (6 bases). Germline lookup yields CDR1 WSHSY and CDR2 SAAADI. The V gene lost 5 bases and the J gene lost 6 bases, with 17 bases spanning the gap. The CDR3 is 15 residues long.

This clonotype showed up many times. The CDR3 DNA follows: TGCAGTGCTAGCCCGGGACAAAACTATTCACCCCTCCACTTT. Translating it yields CSASPGQNYSPLHF. The V and J genes are TRBV20-1 and TRBJ1-6; D possibly corresponds to TRBD1 (6 bases). Trimming took 3 bases from V and 8 from J, leaving 14 bases between them. Germline V CDR1 and CDR2: DFQATT, SNEGSKA (reference sequence). The CDR3 has 14 amino acids.

This chain's CDR3 is CASSFETGAYNSPLHF. The DNA of the CDR3 is TGTGCCAGCAGTTTCGAGACGGGCGCCTATAATTCACCCCTCCACTTT. V is TRBV6-5 and J is TRBJ1-6; D ambiguous. The CDR3 loop spans 16 amino acids. Trimming left V 4 bases short and J 2 bases short, with 12 bases between. CDR1 MNHEY and CDR2 SVGAGI come from the germline V gene.

The chain uses TRBV4-2 and TRBJ2-7; unclear D gene. Between the trimmed V and J ends, which lost 0 bases and 3 bases, there was a span of 12 bases. Germline V gene data show CDR1 as LGHNA and CDR2 as YNFKEQ. The CDR3 consists of 15 residues. The CDR3 sequence: CASSQDEDTYYEQYF. CDR3 bases: TGTGCCAGCAGCCAAGACGAAGACACCTACTACGAGCAGTACTTC.

In its sample, this clonotype was seen a few times. This sequence joins TRBV12-3 or TRBV12-4 and TRBJ1-1; D is uncertain. The CDR3 covers 15 residues. V was cut by 0 bases and J by 1 base, with 9 bases left in between. In DNA form, the CDR3 reads TGTGCCAGCAGTTTAGCGGCGGAGCAGAACACTGAAGCTTTCTTT. This codes for CASSLAAEQNTEAFF.

V usage is TRBV18 and J usage is TRBJ2-1; TRBD1 is a possible D gene (5 bases). The CDR3 is 16 amino acids. Looked up from germline, CDR1 is KGHSH and CDR2 is LQKENI. V was cut by 2 bases and J by 8 bases, with 19 bases left in between. The chain's CDR3 is CASSPVPGQGNYEQFF. The CDR3 bases are TGTGCCAGCTCACCAGTGCCGGGCCAGGGCAACTATGAGCAGTTCTTC. Full variable domain (remainder filled in from reference TRBV18 and TRBJ2-1): NAGVMQNPRHLVRRRGQEARLRCSPMKGHSHVYWYRQLPEEGLKFMVYLQKENIIDESGMPKERFSAEFPKEGPSILRIQQVVRGDSAAYFCASSPVPGQGNYEQFFGPGTRLTVL.

This clonotype has just a few counts. The CDR3 loop reads CASSYSTGGTSPLHF. In nucleotides, the CDR3 is TGTGCCAGCAGTTACTCGACAGGGGGGACTTCACCCCTCCACTTT. The chain employs TRBV6-5 and TRBJ1-6, with 9 bases fitting TRBD1. The germline CDR1 and CDR2 sequences are MNHEY and SVGAGI. Trimming took 0 bases from V and 9 from J; bases not matched to a gene: 3. The CDR3 has 15 residues.

In its sample, this clonotype was seen many times. The rearrangement joins TRBV10-3 to TRBJ1-1; perhaps TRBD1 as D (5 bases). Between the trimmed V and J ends, which lost 0 bases and 4 bases, there was a span of 18 bases. Per germline, CDR1 ENHRY and CDR2 SYGVKD. The CDR3 sequence is 17 residues long. CDR3 sequence reads: CAISESGVGGRITEAFF. DNA of the CDR3: TGTGCCATCAGTGAGTCGGGAGTTGGGGGGAGGATCACTGAAGCTTTCTTT.

This clonotype was seen repeatedly, ten times or more. The V call is TRBV29-1, the J call TRBJ2-5; the match to TRBD2 covers 10 bases. The CDR3 totals 15 residues. CDR1 is SQVTM and CDR2 is ANQGSEA in the germline V gene. Trimming cost V 4 bases and J 3 bases; bases outside gene matches: 8. Written as DNA, the CDR3 is TGCAGCGTTGTGCCCGTCACTAGCGGGAAAGAGACCCAGTACTTC. It specifies CSVVPVTSGKETQYF.

This chain connects TRBV29-1 to TRBJ2-7; D may be TRBD2 (5 bases). The CDR3 loop spans 15 amino acids. CDR1 SQVTM and CDR2 ANQGSEA come from the germline V gene. Trimming took off 3 bases at V and 5 bases at J, with 20 bases between the two ends. The CDR3 nucleotides are TGCAGCGTTGACTTTGGGCCAGAGCGGTCCCACGAGCAGTACTTC. Encoded protein: CSVDFGPERSHEQYF.